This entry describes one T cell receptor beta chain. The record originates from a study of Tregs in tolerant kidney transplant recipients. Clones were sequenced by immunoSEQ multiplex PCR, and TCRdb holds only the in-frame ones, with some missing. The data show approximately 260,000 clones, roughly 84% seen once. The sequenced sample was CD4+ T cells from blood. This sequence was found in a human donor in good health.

The CDR3 here is CASSFVRAVTGELFF. The CDR3 region has the DNA TGTGCCAGCAGCTTCGTGAGAGCGGTGACCGGGGAGCTGTTTTTT. The rearrangement uses TRBV7-2 and TRBJ2-2; TRBD2 is a possible D gene (5 bases). From germline, CDR1 is SGHTA and CDR2 FQGNSA. The V and J ends lost 3 bases and 5 bases respectively, with 13 bases between them. CDR3 length: 15 amino acids.